This passage covers 15 T cell receptor beta chains from one sample sequenced in a study of low-dose radiotherapy and immunotherapy resistance in tumors. TCR amplification used roughly 20 PCR cycles, a constant-region primer and a V-primer adapter. TCRdb re-derived calls from the reads in MiXCR, one entry per CDR3 protein. The sample holds 50,000 or so distinct CDR3 sequences; roughly 33% are singletons and the top ten take roughly 8%. Specified time point: after trial treatment. Treatment reported: LDRT plus nivolumab, ipilimumab, low-dose cyclophosphamide and aspirin (RACIN trial). Sequencing used PBMCs, obtained after low-dose radiotherapy plus immunotherapy. All receptors derive from a male donor with rectosigmoid adenocarcinoma.

This clonotype was seen many times. This chain connects TRBV18 to TRBJ2-7, with no clear D. Between the trimmed V and J ends, which lost 0 bases and 6 bases, there was a span of 6 bases. In germline, CDR1 is KGHSH, CDR2 LQKENI. The CDR3 covers 12 residues. CDR3 nucleotides: TGTGCCAGCTCACCACCGATGAGCGAGCAGTACTTC. Amino acid sequence: CASSPPMSEQYF. The variable domain in full, completed from reference TRBV18 and TRBJ2-7, reads NAGVMQNPRHLVRRRGQEARLRCSPMKGHSHVYWYRQLPEEGLKFMVYLQKENIIDESGMPKERFSAEFPKEGPSILRIQQVVRGDSAAYFCASSPPMSEQYFGPGTRLTVT.

This clonotype was recorded many times. The CDR3 protein is CASSSDPSYTF. CDR3 DNA: TGTGCCAGCAGCTCCGACCCGAGCTACACCTTC. The chain is built from TRBV7-2 and TRBJ1-2; D not resolved. V was pared by 4 bases and J by 9 bases, with 9 bases between. This CDR3 has 11 amino acids. Germline V gene lookup returns CDR1 SGHTA and CDR2 FQGNSA.

The rearrangement joins TRBV10-1 to TRBJ1-1, with D uncertain. V lost 0 bases and J lost 3, with 8 bases in between. CDR3 length: 14 residues. CDR1 WNHNN and CDR2 SYGVQD come from the germline V gene (reference sequence). This chain's CDR3 is CASSESGRDTEAFF. CDR3 nucleotide sequence: TGCGCCAGCAGTGAGTCGGGGAGGGACACTGAAGCTTTCTTT.

The chain recombines TRBV11-2 with TRBJ1-2; D is uncertain. Per the germline V gene, CDR1 is SGHAT and CDR2 is FQNNGV. This CDR3 is 16 amino acids long. Trimming removed 1 base from V and 2 bases from J, with 14 bases in between. CDR3: CASSLVNGGRNYGYTF. The CDR3 nucleotides are TGTGCCAGCAGCTTAGTGAATGGTGGCAGGAACTATGGCTACACCTTC.

This clonotype was seen repeatedly, ten times or more. CDR3 loop: CASSQDPMNTEAFF. As DNA, the CDR3 is TGTGCCAGCAGCCAAGATCCCATGAACACTGAAGCTTTCTTT. The chain combines TRBV3-1 with TRBJ1-1, with D unclear. With 0 bases removed from V and 0 bases from J, the gap between germline ends came to 5 bases. The CDR3 spans 14 residues. Germline V gives CDR1 LGHDT, CDR2 YNNKEL (reference sequence).

This clonotype was detected ten times or more. V and J are TRBV19 and TRBJ2-4; possibly TRBD1 for D (6 bases). The CDR3 totals 15 residues. Trimming removed 10 bases from V and 7 bases from J, with 23 bases in between. The germline CDR1 and CDR2 sequences are LNHDA and SQIVND (reference sequence). CDR3: CATLDRPGHGNIQYF. The CDR3 nucleotides read TGTGCCACCCTCGACAGGCCAGGTCACGGGAACATTCAGTACTTC.

At least ten counts were recorded for this clonotype. The V and J genes are TRBV28 and TRBJ1-4; 8 bases line up with TRBD1. Unmatched junction bases numbered 5, after V lost 4 bases and J lost 7 bases. Germline V lookup: CDR1 MDHEN, CDR2 SYDVKM. The CDR3 runs 14 residues. CDR3 coding DNA: TGTGCCAGCAGTTGGGGGGACAGGCCTGAAAAACTGTTTTTT. It translates to CASSWGDRPEKLFF.

This clonotype appeared many times. V gene TRBV20-1 combines with J gene TRBJ1-2; weak D call: TRBD1 (5 bases). CDR3 length equals 14 residues. V dropped 5 bases and J dropped 7 bases, with 20 bases sitting between them. Germline CDR1 is DFQATT and CDR2 is SNEGSKA (reference sequence). The chain's CDR3 is CSAGKGRGRSGYTF. In nucleotides, the CDR3 is TGCAGTGCTGGGAAGGGGAGGGGAAGGAGTGGCTACACCTTC.

This clonotype was recorded many times. The rearrangement uses TRBV19 and TRBJ2-3; D possibly corresponds to TRBD2 (6 bases). There are 16 residues in the CDR3. Germline V CDR1 and CDR2: LNHDA, SQIVND (reference sequence). The ends were cut back, 3 bases at V and 2 bases at J, with 15 bases in the middle. The CDR3 nucleotides are TGTGCCAGTAGTATTCAGGCGGGGCGTTCCACAGATACGCAGTATTTT. It is translated as CASSIQAGRSTDTQYF.

This clonotype showed up just a few times. It may be a read error: a sequence one base away is much more abundant. The chain links TRBV19 to TRBJ2-2; D is undetermined. Between the trimmed V and J ends, which lost 3 bases and 3 bases, there was a span of 8 bases. Germline values: CDR1 LNHDA, CDR2 SQIVND (reference sequence). This CDR3 has 14 amino acids. The CDR3 bases are TGTGCCAGTAGTATCAGCCGAGACACCGGGGAGCTGTTTTTT. Amino acid sequence: CASSISRDTGELFF.

This clonotype was observed many times. V usage is TRBV24-1 and J usage is TRBJ2-5; tentative D call: TRBD2 (6 bases). V lost 9 bases and J lost 4, with 11 bases in between. CDR1 and CDR2 from the germline V gene are KGHDR and SFDVKD. The CDR3 is made up of 12 amino acids. CDR3 nucleotide sequence: TGTGCCACCCGCGGGAACGGAGAGACCCAGTACTTC. It yields the protein CATRGNGETQYF.

This clonotype has a count of ten or more. The chain employs TRBV12-3 or TRBV12-4 and TRBJ2-7; the match to TRBD2 covers 7 bases. The CDR3 runs to 11 residues. V was pared by 4 bases and J by 6 bases, with 0 bases of the junction left unmatched. The CDR3 region has the DNA TGTGCCAGCAGTTGGGGGGGCGAGCAGTACTTC. This codes for CASSWGGEQYF.

The rearrangement links TRBV12-3 or TRBV12-4 to TRBJ2-5; 11 nucleotides align to TRBD2. V lost 6 bases to trimming and J lost 2 bases; unmatched junction nucleotides: 2. The length of the CDR3 is 14 residues. CDR3 nucleotide sequence: TGTGCCAGCAGCAGGACTAGCGGGCAAGAGACCCAGTACTTC. It codes for CASSRTSGQETQYF.

This clonotype was counted once. The rearrangement uses TRBV19 and TRBJ2-1; a weak D match, TRBD2 (5 bases). Germline lookup yields CDR1 LNHDA and CDR2 SQIVND (reference sequence). The CDR3 has 16 residues. The V and J ends lost 4 bases and 8 bases respectively, with 21 bases between them. CDR3 region: CASSKPIAGSADEQFF. CDR3 DNA: TGTGCCAGTAGTAAACCCATCGCGGGCTCAGCGGATGAGCAGTTCTTC.

This clonotype was seen only a few times. V usage is TRBV2 and J usage is TRBJ1-5, with a tentative D call TRBD1 (5 bases). Germline CDR1 reads SNHLY; CDR2 reads FYNNEI. V was cut by 1 base and J by 0 bases, with 7 bases left in between. The CDR3 is 15 amino acids. The CDR3 DNA is TGTGCCAGCAGTGAAGAGGGACTTAGCAATCAGCCCCAGCATTTT. As protein: CASSEEGLSNQPQHF. The variable domain in full, with the rest retrieved from reference TRBV2 and TRBJ1-5, is EPEVTQTPSHQVTQMGQEVILRCVPISNHLYFYWYRQILGQKVEFLVSFYNNEISEKSEIFDDQFSVERPDGSNFTLKIRSTKLEDSAMYFCASSEEGLSNQPQHFGDGTRLSIL.